This T cell receptor beta chain was retrieved from a study of cytomegalovirus exposure and HLA in healthy donors. Study results and limitations: Most TCR sequences were rare, but some public TCRs occurred in many donors. Cytomegalovirus status, reportedly, was diagnosed with high specificity and sensitivity by the classifier. Cytomegalovirus association was assigned to about 150 TCR beta chains.

Germline V gene sequence: CDR1 SGHRS, CDR2 YFSETQ. The V end lost 4 bases, the J end lost 5 bases, and 13 bases lay between the germline ends. The CDR3 is 14 amino acids. Regarding this clone: Its antigen is not known. At the DNA level, this CDR3 is encoded by other sequences in the same sample as well.

The method was immunoSEQ multiplex PCR; TCRdb's version includes in-frame clones alone and lacks a portion of them. The sample shows some 110,000 clones, 94% of them seen only once. This receptor was identified in a woman aged 18-29 years in good health and CMV-seronegative. V gene TRBV5-1 combines with J gene TRBJ1-5; a weak D match, TRBD1 (6 bases). The sample consisted of PBMCs. The CDR3 here is CASSREGGDQPQHF. The CDR3 DNA reads as TGCGCCAGCAGCCGGGAAGGGGGGGATCAGCCCCAGCATTTT.